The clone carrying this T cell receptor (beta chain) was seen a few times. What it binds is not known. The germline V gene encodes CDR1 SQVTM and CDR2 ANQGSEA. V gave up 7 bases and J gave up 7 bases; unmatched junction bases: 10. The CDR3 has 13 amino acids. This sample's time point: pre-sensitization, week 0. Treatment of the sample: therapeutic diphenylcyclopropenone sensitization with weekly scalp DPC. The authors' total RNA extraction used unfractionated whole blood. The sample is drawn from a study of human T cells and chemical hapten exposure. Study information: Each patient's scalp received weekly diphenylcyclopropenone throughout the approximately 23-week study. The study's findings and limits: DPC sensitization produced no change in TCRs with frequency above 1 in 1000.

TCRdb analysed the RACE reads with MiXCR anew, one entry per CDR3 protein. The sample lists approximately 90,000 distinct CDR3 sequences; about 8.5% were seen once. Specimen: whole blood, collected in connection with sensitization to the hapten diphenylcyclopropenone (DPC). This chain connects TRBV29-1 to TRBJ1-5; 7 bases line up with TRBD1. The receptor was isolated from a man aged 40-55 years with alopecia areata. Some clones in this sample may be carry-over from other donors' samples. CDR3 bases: TGCAGCGCTCAGGGGGGCGTTCAGCAGCCCCAGCATTTT. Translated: CSAQGGVQQPQHF.